The 21 T cell receptor beta chains below all came from one sample that was sequenced in a study of blood T cells in healthy people across ages. A second PCR, run for about 7 to 11 cycles, used a sample-barcoded 5' primer plus a J-beta primer mix. TCRdb independently ran MiXCR on the 5' RACE reads; one entry per CDR3 protein. This table holds some 900,000 distinct CDR3 sequences, 45% to 50% found once. Specimen: blood. The receptor set was obtained from a man younger than 45 in good health.

This clonotype was seen many times. CDR3 region: CASSVLSGGAADTQYF. The CDR3, as DNA: TGTGCCAGCAGCGTCCTAAGCGGGGGGGCCGCAGATACGCAGTATTTT. The chain is built from TRBV13 and TRBJ2-3; 10 bases are a match to TRBD2. V gave up 5 bases and J gave up 4 bases; unmatched junction bases: 9. The germline gives CDR1 PRHDT, CDR2 FYEKMQ (reference sequence). CDR3 length: 16 residues.

This clonotype was detected a few times. This CDR3 is CASSPEIPGQGSEKLFF. In nucleotides, the CDR3 is TGTGCCAGCTCACCCGAAATCCCGGGACAGGGAAGTGAAAAACTGTTTTTT. The chain joins TRBV18 to TRBJ1-4, with 9 bases fitting TRBD1. The trim removed 3 bases at V and 7 bases at J, leaving 12 bases unmatched. The CDR3 has 17 residues. Germline CDR1 and CDR2: KGHSH and LQKENI. Variable domain in full (rest from reference TRBV18 and TRBJ1-4): NAGVMQNPRHLVRRRGQEARLRCSPMKGHSHVYWYRQLPEEGLKFMVYLQKENIIDESGMPKERFSAEFPKEGPSILRIQQVVRGDSAAYFCASSPEIPGQGSEKLFFGSGTQLSVL.

The CDR3 loop is CSARANGQVESSYGYTF. Here the CDR3 DNA reads TGCAGTGCTAGAGCCAATGGACAGGTCGAATCTTCGTATGGCTACACCTTC. The chain employs TRBV20-1 and TRBJ1-2; 7 bases align to TRBD1. The CDR3 is 17 residues long. Trimming took 1 base from V and 5 from J; bases not matched to a gene: 16. Germline CDR1 DFQATT, CDR2 SNEGSKA (reference sequence).

This sequence joins TRBV3-1 and TRBJ1-4; D perhaps matches TRBD1 (6 bases). The germline CDR1 and CDR2 sequences are LGHDT and YNNKEL (reference sequence). Trimming shortened V by 4 bases and J by 8 bases, and 14 bases separated the two germline ends. This CDR3 comprises 14 residues. The chain's CDR3 is CASSPGDFGEKLFF. CDR3 in DNA: TGTGCCAGCAGCCCAGGGGATTTTGGAGAAAAACTGTTTTTT.

The chain employs TRBV27 and TRBJ1-4, with D maybe TRBD1 (5 bases). From germline, CDR1 is MNHEY and CDR2 SMNVEV (reference sequence). The V end was cut by 8 bases, the J end by 8 bases, with 18 bases between. The CDR3 length is 14 residues. The CDR3 DNA follows: TGTGCCAGCTCCGGGACGGGGGAGGGAGAAAAACTGTTTTTT. As protein: CASSGTGEGEKLFF.

This sequence joins TRBV9 and TRBJ1-1, with 8 bases that match TRBD1. The CDR3 extends over 16 amino acids. The germline CDR1 and CDR2 sequences are SGDLS and YYNGEE. Trimming cost V 4 bases and J 1 base; bases outside gene matches: 9. CDR3 amino acids: CASSPSPGTGNTEAFF. The CDR3 DNA follows: TGTGCCAGCAGCCCAAGTCCCGGGACAGGGAACACTGAAGCTTTCTTT.

J is TRBJ2-4 and V is TRBV18, with D possibly matching TRBD2 (6 bases). V was clipped by 2 bases and J by 13 bases, with 18 bases between them. The CDR3 has 14 residues. Germline CDR1 reads KGHSH; CDR2 reads LQKENI. The chain's CDR3 is CASSPGGSGTLQYF. CDR3 sequence (DNA): TGTGCCAGCTCACCAGGAGGGTCGGGGACGCTACAGTACTTC. The variable domain in full, completed from reference TRBV18 and TRBJ2-4, reads NAGVMQNPRHLVRRRGQEARLRCSPMKGHSHVYWYRQLPEEGLKFMVYLQKENIIDESGMPKERFSAEFPKEGPSILRIQQVVRGDSAAYFCASSPGGSGTLQYFGAGTRLSVL.

The J gene is TRBJ1-3, the V gene TRBV30; 9 nucleotides align to TRBD1. The junction had 9 bases not matched to a gene; V was cut back by 2 bases and J by 4 bases. This CDR3 comprises 16 residues. Looked up from germline, CDR1 is GTSNPN and CDR2 is SVGIG (reference sequence). Here the CDR3 DNA reads TGTGCCTGGAGTAAACAGGGGGCAGTTTCGGGAAACACCATATATTTT. This gives the protein CAWSKQGAVSGNTIYF.

The genes are TRBV6-2 or TRBV6-3 and TRBJ1-1, with D maybe TRBD1 (6 bases). The CDR3 sequence is 14 residues long. CDR1 and CDR2 (germline): MNHEY, SVGEGT. V was cut by 2 bases and J by 4 bases, with 11 bases left in between. The CDR3 DNA follows: TGTGCCAGCAGTTACCCAAGGGGGGCCACTGAAGCTTTCTTT. Translation gives CASSYPRGATEAFF.

The gene calls are TRBV3-1 and TRBJ2-7; 7 nucleotides align to TRBD1. The J segment lost 3 bases and the V segment lost 4 bases, leaving 9 bases of the junction unmatched. This CDR3 comprises 15 residues. Germline V gene sequence: CDR1 LGHDT, CDR2 YNNKEL (reference sequence). CDR3 region: CASSRAGQGVYEQYF. CDR3 nucleotides: TGTGCCAGCAGCCGTGCAGGTCAGGGGGTCTACGAGCAGTACTTC.

This clonotype was detected only a few times. CDR3 in amino acids: CASSKGNYGYTF. CDR3 bases: TGTGCCAGCAGTAAGGGCAACTATGGCTACACCTTC. The rearrangement links TRBV28 to TRBJ1-2; D is unclear. The CDR3 spans 12 residues. Germline V gene lookup returns CDR1 MDHEN and CDR2 SYDVKM. V lost 5 bases and J lost 2, with 6 bases in between.

CDR3 DNA: TGCGCCAGCAGCCTATCCCCTAGCGGGGGAAATGAGCAGTTCTTC. This gives the protein CASSLSPSGGNEQFF. The rearrangement links TRBV4-1 to TRBJ2-1; 10 positions match TRBD2. Germline trimming cut 4 bases from V and 7 bases from J; bases unmatched to any gene: 7. This CDR3 is built from 15 residues. Germline values: CDR1 MGHRA, CDR2 YSYEKL.

This clonotype was recorded a few times. The chain uses TRBV12-3 or TRBV12-4 and TRBJ2-7; 8 bases fit TRBD1. V was clipped by 0 bases and J by 2 bases; unmatched bases: 3. The CDR3 is made up of 15 amino acids. The CDR3 loop is CASSLATGGTYEQYF. The CDR3 nucleotides are TGTGCCAGCAGTTTAGCAACAGGGGGAACCTACGAGCAGTACTTC.

The rearrangement uses TRBV5-1 and TRBJ2-7; D gene uncertain. The germline V gene encodes CDR1 SGHRS and CDR2 YFSETQ. The V end lost 4 bases, the J end lost 7 bases, and 18 bases lay between the germline ends. The CDR3 extends over 14 amino acids. DNA of the CDR3: TGCGCCAGCAGCCCGGATTCATTATTCCCGGAGCAGTACTTC. Protein product: CASSPDSLFPEQYF.

The rearrangement uses TRBV9 and TRBJ2-7; D is perhaps TRBD2 (6 bases). The CDR3 is made up of 14 amino acids. V was trimmed by 2 bases and J by 0 bases, leaving 9 bases between them. Germline values: CDR1 SGDLS, CDR2 YYNGEE. The CDR3 reads CASSVRGSSYEQYF. CDR3 coding DNA: TGTGCCAGCAGCGTCCGGGGGAGCTCCTACGAGCAGTACTTC.

This clonotype was counted at least ten times. The gene calls are TRBV6-2 or TRBV6-3 and TRBJ2-7, with 9 bases aligning to TRBD1. V lost 2 bases to trimming and J lost 6 bases; unmatched junction nucleotides: 11. CDR3 length equals 16 residues. In germline, CDR1 is MNHEY, CDR2 SVGEGT. CDR3 sequence: CASSYPGDRATGEQYF. As DNA, the CDR3 is TGTGCCAGCAGTTACCCCGGGGACAGGGCGACGGGCGAGCAGTACTTC.

The sample holds a few counts of this clonotype. The J gene is TRBJ1-1, the V gene TRBV15; no definite D call. Germline V gene lookup returns CDR1 LNHNV and CDR2 YYDKDF (reference sequence). The CDR3 spans 12 residues. V lost 2 bases, J lost 5 bases, and 6 bases lay in between. In DNA, the CDR3 is TGTGCCACCAGCAGATTAGGAACTGAAGCTTTCTTT. This codes for CATSRLGTEAFF.

Many counts were recorded for this clonotype. The chain links TRBV24-1 to TRBJ2-7, with TRBD1 matching 7 bases. Per the germline V gene, CDR1 is KGHDR and CDR2 is SFDVKD. V shed 4 bases and J 0 bases; nucleotides not matched to a gene: 8. This CDR3 has 16 amino acids. The CDR3 protein is CATSDTGTATSYEQYF. CDR3 nucleotides: TGTGCCACCAGTGACACCGGGACAGCCACCTCCTACGAGCAGTACTTC.

The rearrangement uses TRBV4-1 and TRBJ2-2; D not resolved. Germline values: CDR1 MGHRA, CDR2 YSYEKL. V gave up 3 bases and J gave up 7 bases, with 15 bases separating them. The CDR3 runs 15 residues. As DNA, the CDR3 is TGCGCCAGCAGCCAGGAGACGGGTAGTGGCGGGGAGCTGTTTTTT. The encoded protein is CASSQETGSGGELFF.

The V gene is TRBV2, the J gene TRBJ2-7; TRBD2 is a possible D gene (5 bases). The J call is in doubt because the DNA end fits TRBJ2-4 better. The CDR3 loop spans 12 amino acids. From germline, CDR1 is SNHLY and CDR2 FYNNEI. The CDR3 reads CATGIHENIQYF. The CDR3 coding sequence is TGTGCCACCGGGATACACGAAAACATTCAGTACTTC.

This clonotype was counted only a few times. V is TRBV3-1 and J is TRBJ1-1; D gene uncertain. Between the trimmed V and J ends, which lost 0 bases and 8 bases, there was a span of 10 bases. CDR3 length: 13 amino acids. Germline assignment: CDR1 LGHDT and CDR2 YNNKEL (reference sequence). The CDR3 here is CASSQDNAGEAFF. Written as DNA, the CDR3 is TGTGCCAGCAGCCAAGATAACGCAGGCGAAGCTTTCTTT.